The 27 T cell receptor beta chains in this list originate from one sample, sequenced in a study of human T cells and chemical hapten exposure. TCRdb re-called the RACE reads with MiXCR, one entry per CDR3 protein. The profile shows 50,000 to 60,000 distinct CDR3 sequences, about an eighth of them singletons. Documented time point: patch test 3, about 24 weeks after DPC sensitization. Documented treatment: therapeutic diphenylcyclopropenone sensitization with weekly scalp DPC. Sequenced here: whole blood, sampled in connection with sensitization to the hapten diphenylcyclopropenone (DPC). Source of these receptors: a young man with alopecia areata. Some clones in this sample may be carry-over from other donors' samples.

A few counts support this clonotype. The rearrangement joins TRBV7-3 to TRBJ1-1, with D maybe TRBD1 (6 bases). CDR1 SGHTA and CDR2 FQGTGA come from the germline V gene. V was shortened by 5 bases and J by 4 bases, with 17 bases between the two germline ends. This CDR3 spans 15 amino acids. For the CDR3, the DNA is TGTGCCAGCAGCCCAGAACCGGGGGGCGGCACTGAAGCTTTCTTT. It encodes CASSPEPGGGTEAFF.

The chain is built from TRBV10-3 and TRBJ2-1, with 10 positions matching TRBD2. CDR1 is ENHRY and CDR2 is SYGVKD in the germline V gene. The CDR3 loop spans 14 amino acids. Germline trimming cut 2 bases from V and 8 bases from J; bases unmatched to any gene: 3. The CDR3 region has the DNA TGTGCCATCAGTGAGAGCGGGGGGGCCTATGAGCAGTTCTTC. This translates into CAISESGGAYEQFF.

The CDR3 loop reads CASSSPGLNTEAFF. CDR3 nucleotide sequence: TGTGCCAGCAGTTCGCCAGGGTTGAACACTGAAGCTTTCTTT. The chain is built from TRBV9 and TRBJ1-1; perhaps TRBD1 as D (5 bases). Germline-derived CDR1 and CDR2 are SGDLS and YYNGEE. Trimming stripped 5 bases from V and 0 bases from J, with 11 bases between. This CDR3 is 14 amino acids long.

This clonotype was counted many times. V gene TRBV20-1 combines with J gene TRBJ2-1; TRBD1 might be the D (7 bases). V lost 3 bases and J lost 14, with 14 bases in between. Per germline, CDR1 DFQATT and CDR2 SNEGSKA (reference sequence). The CDR3 spans 11 residues. The CDR3 nucleotides read TGCAGTGCTAGGGGCGGGACAGAGGAGTTCTTC. Translated: CSARGGTEEFF.

V is TRBV28 and J is TRBJ2-7; D not resolved. Germline assignment: CDR1 MDHEN and CDR2 SYDVKM. Trimming stripped 3 bases from V and 3 bases from J, with 9 bases between. This CDR3 is built from 13 residues. This CDR3 reads CASSLQTYYEQYF. In DNA, the CDR3 is TGTGCCAGCAGTTTGCAGACGTACTACGAGCAGTACTTC.

A few counts support this clonotype. The chain has TRBV28 and TRBJ2-7; 7 bases are shared with TRBD1. After removal of 6 bases from V and 3 bases from J, the junction contained 8 bases not matched to a gene. The CDR3 loop spans 14 amino acids. Looked up from germline, CDR1 is MDHEN and CDR2 is SYDVKM. CDR3 in DNA: TGTGCCAGCAGATATGGACAGGCCAACTACGAGCAGTACTTC. This sequence encodes CASRYGQANYEQYF.

This clonotype was detected ten times or more. The chain employs TRBV7-6 and TRBJ2-1, with TRBD2 matching over 10 bases. The CDR3 length is 16 residues. In germline, CDR1 is SGHVS, CDR2 FNYEAQ. The V and J ends lost 1 base and 7 bases, in that order; junction bases with no gene match: 7. CDR3 DNA: TGTGCCAGCAGCTTAGTACTAGCGGGGAAAATTAATGAGCAGTTCTTC. Protein product: CASSLVLAGKINEQFF.

This clonotype came up a few times. V usage is TRBV24-1 and J usage is TRBJ2-1; tentative D call: TRBD1 (8 bases). Germline loops: CDR1 KGHDR, CDR2 SFDVKD. This CDR3 comprises 14 residues. The V and J ends lost 9 bases and 4 bases respectively, with 15 bases between them. The CDR3 reads CATGGDRTYNEQFF. The DNA of the CDR3 is TGTGCCACCGGGGGGGACAGGACATACAATGAGCAGTTCTTC.

Many counts were recorded for this clonotype. This chain connects TRBV29-1 to TRBJ1-1; D remains unclear. Deletions cut 6 bases from V and 1 base from J, with 6 bases between. The CDR3 loop spans 11 amino acids. The V gene's germline CDR1 is SQVTM and CDR2 ANQGSEA. CDR3 coding DNA: TGCAGCGTGCGGGGGAACACTGAAGCTTTCTTT. Translated: CSVRGNTEAFF. Full variable domain (outside the CDR3, taken from reference TRBV29-1 and TRBJ1-1): SAVISQKPSRDICQRGTSLTIQCQVDSQVTMMFWYRQQPGQSLTLIATANQGSEATYESGFVIDKFPISRPNLTFSTLTVSNMSPEDSSIYLCSVRGNTEAFFGQGTRLTVV.

At least ten counts were recorded for this clonotype. The V gene is TRBV10-3, the J gene TRBJ2-3, with 14 bases fitting TRBD2. V lost 4 bases to trimming and J lost 2 bases; unmatched junction nucleotides: 5. The CDR3 spans 17 residues. The germline gives CDR1 ENHRY, CDR2 SYGVKD. In nucleotides, the CDR3 is TGTGCCATCAGTGTCGGGACTAGCGGGGGACTCACAGATACGCAGTATTTT. Translating gives CAISVGTSGGLTDTQYF.

The rearrangement uses TRBV27 and TRBJ1-1; D is ambiguous. The CDR3 is 13 amino acids. CDR1 and CDR2 from the germline V gene are MNHEY and SMNVEV (reference sequence). The ends were cut back, 11 bases at V and 6 bases at J, with 19 bases in the middle. The CDR3, as DNA: TGTGCCGCAGACCCCCGGGGTCCCCCTGAAGCTTTCTTT. This codes for CAADPRGPPEAFF.

The rearrangement uses TRBV6-5 and TRBJ2-4; 7 positions match TRBD2. The CDR3 is 15 residues long. In germline, CDR1 is MNHEY, CDR2 SVGAGI. Germline trimming cut 0 bases from V and 5 bases from J; bases unmatched to any gene: 4. The CDR3 sequence: CASSYSSGRENIQYF. In DNA, the CDR3 is TGTGCCAGCAGTTACTCGAGTGGGAGGGAAAACATTCAGTACTTC.

This clonotype was detected many times. The chain joins TRBV5-1 to TRBJ2-5, with TRBD1 matching over 8 bases. The length of the CDR3 is 15 residues. Germline V gene sequence: CDR1 SGHRS, CDR2 YFSETQ. With V trimmed by 5 bases and J by 3 bases, 9 bases remained unmatched. CDR3 sequence: CASSRMTGVEETQYF. CDR3 DNA sequence: TGCGCCAGCAGTCGTATGACAGGGGTGGAAGAGACCCAGTACTTC.

This clonotype was seen repeatedly, ten times or more. The V call is TRBV19, the J call TRBJ2-2; TRBD1 matches at 10 bases. Germline trimming cut 7 bases from V and 4 bases from J; bases unmatched to any gene: 12. In germline, CDR1 is LNHDA, CDR2 SQIVND (reference sequence). This CDR3 spans 17 amino acids. The CDR3, as DNA: TGTGCCAGTAATAACCGGGACAGGGGTATAGGCACCGGGGAGCTGTTTTTT. As protein: CASNNRDRGIGTGELFF.

The chain combines TRBV6-1 with TRBJ1-2; D gene unclear. Germline CDR1 reads MNHNS; CDR2 reads SASEGT. Trimming pared 2 bases from V and 4 bases from J, leaving 11 bases between. There are 14 residues in the CDR3. The CDR3 sequence: CASSERNSPYGYTF. The CDR3 DNA reads as TGTGCCAGCAGTGAAAGGAATAGCCCCTATGGCTACACCTTC.

This clonotype was detected ten times or more. This chain links TRBV13 with TRBJ2-7; D not resolved. V shed 3 bases and J shed 6 bases, with 6 bases lying between them. The CDR3 is 11 amino acids. Germline CDR1 PRHDT, CDR2 FYEKMQ (reference sequence). The CDR3 protein is CASSFMGEQYF. CDR3 DNA: TGTGCCAGCAGCTTCATGGGCGAGCAGTACTTC.

This clonotype was recorded at least ten times. The V gene is TRBV15, the J gene TRBJ1-4; 12 nucleotides align to TRBD1. The CDR3 totals 15 residues. Germline CDR1 LNHNV, CDR2 YYDKDF (reference sequence). V shed 3 bases, J shed 7 bases, and the junction held 3 bases outside the gene matches. The CDR3 DNA follows: TGTGCCACCAGCAGGGGACAGGGGGCTGTTGAAAAACTGTTTTTT. It specifies CATSRGQGAVEKLFF.

This sequence joins TRBV5-6 and TRBJ2-7; possibly TRBD2 for D (5 bases). Germline V lookup: CDR1 SGHDT, CDR2 YYEEEE. V was trimmed by 0 bases and J by 12 bases, leaving 13 bases between them. The CDR3 has 12 amino acids. CDR3 sequence (DNA): TGTGCCAGCAGCTTGGACGCTTCGGGATTGTACTTC. This sequence encodes CASSLDASGLYF. Using reference TRBV5-6 and TRBJ2-7 for the parts outside the CDR3, the full variable domain is DAGVTQSPTHLIKTRGQQVTLRCSPKSGHDTVSWYQQALGQGPQFIFQYYEEEERQRGNFPDRFSGHQFPNYSSELNVNALLLGDSALYLCASSLDASGLYFGPGTRLTVT.

The chain recombines TRBV4-1 with TRBJ1-1, with no clear D. The V gene lost 0 bases and the J gene lost 0 bases, with 11 bases spanning the gap. The germline CDR1 and CDR2 sequences are MGHRA and YSYEKL. This CDR3 has 16 amino acids. CDR3 amino acids: CASSQDLRQLNTEAFF. The CDR3 DNA reads TGCGCCAGCAGCCAAGATTTAAGACAACTGAACACTGAAGCTTTCTTT.

This clonotype was observed many times. This sequence joins TRBV28 and TRBJ1-2; no firm D call. Germline loops: CDR1 MDHEN, CDR2 SYDVKM. CDR3 length: 11 amino acids. V was clipped by 7 bases and J by 2 bases, with 5 bases between them. DNA of the CDR3: TGTGCCAGCATGGTAAACTATGGCTACACCTTC. This translates into CASMVNYGYTF.

This clonotype was seen at least ten times. The chain links TRBV7-2 to TRBJ2-1; no reliable D call. The CDR3 has 14 residues. Germline V gene sequence: CDR1 SGHTA, CDR2 FQGNSA. V gave up 5 bases and J gave up 6 bases, with 14 bases separating them. CDR3: CASSVLLGFNEQFF. For the CDR3, the DNA is TGTGCCAGCAGCGTCCTGCTTGGGTTCAATGAGCAGTTCTTC.

This sequence joins TRBV20-1 and TRBJ2-3, with D possibly matching TRBD1 (5 bases). CDR1 and CDR2 from the germline V gene are DFQATT and SNEGSKA (reference sequence). The CDR3 is 14 residues long. The ends were cut back, 1 base at V and 2 bases at J, with 10 bases in the middle. The CDR3 bases are TGCAGTGCTAGAGTCCAGGGAAACACAGATACGCAGTATTTT. It codes for CSARVQGNTDTQYF.

This clonotype occurred many times. The genes are TRBV18 and TRBJ1-2; D perhaps matches TRBD1 (5 bases). There are 16 residues in the CDR3. CDR1 is KGHSH, CDR2 LQKENI, per germline. V was pared by 2 bases and J by 3 bases, with 16 bases between. The CDR3 DNA reads as TGTGCCAGCTCACCAGATGAGGGGAGGTCAGACTATGGCTACACCTTC. It specifies CASSPDEGRSDYGYTF.

Notes on this clonotype: A junction boundary mismatches the germline segment, possibly from a read error. The chain has TRBV5-1 and TRBJ1-1, with a tentative D call TRBD1 (5 bases). From germline, CDR1 is SGHRS and CDR2 YFSETQ. The CDR3 contains 15 residues. The CDR3 coding sequence is TGCGCCAGCACCTTGATGGGACTTTTGAACACTGAAGCTTTCTTT. This sequence encodes CASTLMGLLNTEAFF.

At least ten counts were recorded for this clonotype. CDR3 coding DNA: TGTGCCAGCAGGCCACAGGGGAGGGCAGAGACCCAGTACTTC. Translation gives CASRPQGRAETQYF. The genes are TRBV28 and TRBJ2-5; either TRBD1 or TRBD2 may supply D (7 bases each). Deletions cut 6 bases from V and 4 bases from J, with 15 bases between. Germline CDR1 MDHEN, CDR2 SYDVKM. The CDR3 runs to 14 residues.

The J gene is TRBJ1-2, the V gene TRBV18; unclear D gene. Trimming took off 3 bases at V and 1 base at J, with 6 bases between the two ends. This CDR3 has 13 residues. Germline V lookup: CDR1 KGHSH, CDR2 LQKENI. CDR3 DNA: TGTGCCAGCTCACCGGAGATTAACTATGGCTACACCTTC. Translation gives CASSPEINYGYTF.

This clonotype has just a few counts. CDR3 loop: CASSSVGYGYTF. The CDR3 DNA is TGTGCCAGCAGCTCCGTGGGCTATGGCTACACCTTC. The chain joins TRBV9 to TRBJ1-2; D is unresolved. From germline, CDR1 is SGDLS and CDR2 YYNGEE. Trimming pared 4 bases from V and 4 bases from J, leaving 8 bases between. This CDR3 has 12 residues.